This T cell receptor beta chain was recorded in a study of blood T cell repertoires in COVID-19. The assay was immunoSEQ multiplex PCR, and TCRdb's table has in-frame clones only and misses some. The sample has 240,000 or so clones; about four fifths are singletons. V lost 8 bases to trimming and J lost 6 bases; unmatched junction nucleotides: 10. The CDR3 spans 13 residues. Germline V gene lookup returns CDR1 SQVTM and CDR2 ANQGSEA. The source material was peripheral blood. The clonotype was recovered from a man aged 25-45 years who had recovered from COVID-19. This rearrangement joins TRBV29-1 to TRBJ2-3; 8 bases are a match to TRBD2. In DNA, the CDR3 is TGCAGCATAGGACTAGCATCCGTCGATACGCAGTATTTT. Translated, it gives CSIGLASVDTQYF.